This record concerns one T cell receptor beta chain sequence. Its cognate antigen is unknown. These data originate in a study of PD-1 blockade in classical Hodgkin lymphoma. Assay: immunoSEQ multiplex PCR; the TCRdb copy retains only in-frame clones and omits some. The sample has some 95,000 clones; 90% are singletons. Germline V gene data show CDR1 as MNHEY and CDR2 as SMNVEV (reference sequence). The V and J ends lost 3 bases and 5 bases respectively, with 16 bases between them. The CDR3 is made up of 16 amino acids. Study-level results: A significant rise in TCR diversity by C4D1 was seen for CD4+ but not CD8+ cells. Repertoire differences have undefined causes, possibly disease activity or prior therapy.

The time point is: cycle 4 day 1 (C4D1), after six to seven weeks of nivolumab. Each patient's relapse followed autologous stem cell transplantation, and brentuximab vedotin exposure varied. The chain is built from TRBV27 and TRBJ2-2, with a tentative D call TRBD2 (5 bases). The sample here was peripheral blood mononuclear cells (PBMCs), taken before the fourth cycle of nivolumab. This sequence was found in a human donor with classical Hodgkin lymphoma. The CDR3 protein is CASSLRAGSYTGELFF. In DNA, the CDR3 is TGTGCCAGCAGTTTGCGGGCGGGCTCTTATACCGGGGAGCTGTTTTTT.